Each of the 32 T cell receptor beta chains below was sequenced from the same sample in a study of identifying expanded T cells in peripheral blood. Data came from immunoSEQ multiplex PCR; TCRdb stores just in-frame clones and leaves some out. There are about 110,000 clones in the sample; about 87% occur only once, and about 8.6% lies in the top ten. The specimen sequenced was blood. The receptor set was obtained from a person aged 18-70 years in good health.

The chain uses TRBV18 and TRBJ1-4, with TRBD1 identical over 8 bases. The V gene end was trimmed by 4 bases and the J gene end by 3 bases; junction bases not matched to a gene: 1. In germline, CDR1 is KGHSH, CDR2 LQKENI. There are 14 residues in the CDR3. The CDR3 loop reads CASSLDRANEKLFF. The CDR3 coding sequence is TGTGCCAGCTCACTGGACAGGGCTAATGAAAAACTGTTTTTT.

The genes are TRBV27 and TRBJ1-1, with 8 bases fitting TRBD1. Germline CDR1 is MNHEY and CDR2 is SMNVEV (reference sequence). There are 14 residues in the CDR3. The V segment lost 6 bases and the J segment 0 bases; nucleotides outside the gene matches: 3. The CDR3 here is CASSRTGLNTEAFF. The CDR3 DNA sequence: TGTGCCAGCAGCCGGACAGGGCTGAACACTGAAGCTTTCTTT.

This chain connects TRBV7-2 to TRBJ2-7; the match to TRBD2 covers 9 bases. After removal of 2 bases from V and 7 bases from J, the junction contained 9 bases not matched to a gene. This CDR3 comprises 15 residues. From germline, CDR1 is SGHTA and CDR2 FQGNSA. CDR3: CASSLNAGGPWEQYF. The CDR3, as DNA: TGTGCCAGCAGCTTAAACGCGGGGGGGCCCTGGGAGCAGTACTTC. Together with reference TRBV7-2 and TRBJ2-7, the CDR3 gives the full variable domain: GAGVSQSPSNKVTEKGKDVELRCDPISGHTALYWYRQSLGQGLEFLIYFQGNSAPDKSGLPSDRFSAERTGGSVSTLTIQRTQQEDSAVYLCASSLNAGGPWEQYFGPGTRLTVT.

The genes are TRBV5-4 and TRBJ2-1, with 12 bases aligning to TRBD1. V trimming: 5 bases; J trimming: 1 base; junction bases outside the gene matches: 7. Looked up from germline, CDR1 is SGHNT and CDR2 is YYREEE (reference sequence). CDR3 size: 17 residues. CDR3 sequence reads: CASREGTGGKSYNEQFF. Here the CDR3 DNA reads TGTGCCAGCAGAGAAGGGACAGGGGGCAAATCCTACAATGAGCAGTTCTTC.

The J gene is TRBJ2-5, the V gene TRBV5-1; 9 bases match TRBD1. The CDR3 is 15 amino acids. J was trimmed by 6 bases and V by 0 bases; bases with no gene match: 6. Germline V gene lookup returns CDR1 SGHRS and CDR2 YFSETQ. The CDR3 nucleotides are TGCGCCAGCAGCTTGGGGGGACAGGGTGAAAAGACCCAGTACTTC. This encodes CASSLGGQGEKTQYF.

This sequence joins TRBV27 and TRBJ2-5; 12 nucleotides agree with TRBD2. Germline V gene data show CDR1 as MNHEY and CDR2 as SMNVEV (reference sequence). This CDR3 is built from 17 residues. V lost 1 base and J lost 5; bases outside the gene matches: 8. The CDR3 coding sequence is TGTGCCAGCAGTTTATTGGCTAGCGGGGGGGGCGGGGAGACCCAGTACTTC. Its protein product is CASSLLASGGGGETQYF.

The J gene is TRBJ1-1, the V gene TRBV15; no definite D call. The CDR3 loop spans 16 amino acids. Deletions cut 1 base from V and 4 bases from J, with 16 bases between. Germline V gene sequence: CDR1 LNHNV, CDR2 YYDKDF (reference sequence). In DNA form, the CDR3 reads TGTGCCACCAGCAGAGGGAGTGGAACAGCGGGCACTGAAGCTTTCTTT. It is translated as CATSRGSGTAGTEAFF.

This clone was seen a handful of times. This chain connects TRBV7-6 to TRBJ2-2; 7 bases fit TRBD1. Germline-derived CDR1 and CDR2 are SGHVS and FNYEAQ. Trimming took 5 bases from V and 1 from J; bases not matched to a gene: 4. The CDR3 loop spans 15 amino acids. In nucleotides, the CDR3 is TGTGCCAGCAGCCCTAGGACAGGGAACACCGGGGAGCTGTTTTTT. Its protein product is CASSPRTGNTGELFF.

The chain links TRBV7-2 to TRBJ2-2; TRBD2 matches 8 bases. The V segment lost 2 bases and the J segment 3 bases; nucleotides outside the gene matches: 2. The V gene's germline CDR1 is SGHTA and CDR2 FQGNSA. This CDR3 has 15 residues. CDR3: CASSLSGSHTGELFF. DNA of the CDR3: TGTGCCAGCAGCTTAAGCGGGAGCCACACCGGGGAGCTGTTTTTT. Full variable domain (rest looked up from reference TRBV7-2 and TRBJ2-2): GAGVSQSPSNKVTEKGKDVELRCDPISGHTALYWYRQSLGQGLEFLIYFQGNSAPDKSGLPSDRFSAERTGGSVSTLTIQRTQQEDSAVYLCASSLSGSHTGELFFGEGSRLTVL.

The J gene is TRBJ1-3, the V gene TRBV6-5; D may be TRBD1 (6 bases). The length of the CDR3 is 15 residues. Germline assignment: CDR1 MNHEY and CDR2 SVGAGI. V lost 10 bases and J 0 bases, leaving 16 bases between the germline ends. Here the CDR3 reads CANLPGDGSGNTIYF. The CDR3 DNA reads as TGTGCCAACTTACCAGGGGACGGCTCTGGAAACACCATATATTTT.

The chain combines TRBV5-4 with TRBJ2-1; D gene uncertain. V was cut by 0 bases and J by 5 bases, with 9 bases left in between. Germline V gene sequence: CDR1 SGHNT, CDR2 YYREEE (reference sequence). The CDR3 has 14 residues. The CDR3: CASSLVGAHNEQFF. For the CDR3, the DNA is TGTGCCAGCAGCTTGGTCGGCGCCCACAATGAGCAGTTCTTC.

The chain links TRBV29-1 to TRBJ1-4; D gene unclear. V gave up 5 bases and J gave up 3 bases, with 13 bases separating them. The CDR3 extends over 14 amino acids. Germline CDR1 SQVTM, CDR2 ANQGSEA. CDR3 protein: CSVLLTPSNEKLFF. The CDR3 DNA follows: TGCAGCGTTCTCCTGACTCCTTCTAATGAAAAACTGTTTTTT.

The CDR3 here is CASSLAPSTDTQYF. CDR3 sequence (DNA): TGTGCCAGCAGCTTAGCGCCCAGCACAGATACGCAGTATTTT. V usage is TRBV7-2 and J usage is TRBJ2-3; no clear D. CDR3 size: 14 residues. Germline V gene lookup returns CDR1 SGHTA and CDR2 FQGNSA. Trimming took 0 bases from V and 0 from J, leaving 4 bases between them.

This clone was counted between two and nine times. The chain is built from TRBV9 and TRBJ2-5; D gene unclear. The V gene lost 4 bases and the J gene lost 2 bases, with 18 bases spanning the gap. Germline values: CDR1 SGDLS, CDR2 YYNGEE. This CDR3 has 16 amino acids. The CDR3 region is CASSPHGSTRQETQYF. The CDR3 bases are TGTGCCAGCAGCCCCCATGGGTCAACCCGACAAGAGACCCAGTACTTC.

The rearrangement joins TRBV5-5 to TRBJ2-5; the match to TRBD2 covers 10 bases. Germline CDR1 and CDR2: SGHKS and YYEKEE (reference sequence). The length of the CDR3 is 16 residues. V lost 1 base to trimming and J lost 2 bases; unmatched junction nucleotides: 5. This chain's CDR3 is CASSLSIAGGQETQYF. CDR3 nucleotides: TGTGCCAGCAGCTTGTCTATAGCGGGGGGACAAGAGACCCAGTACTTC.

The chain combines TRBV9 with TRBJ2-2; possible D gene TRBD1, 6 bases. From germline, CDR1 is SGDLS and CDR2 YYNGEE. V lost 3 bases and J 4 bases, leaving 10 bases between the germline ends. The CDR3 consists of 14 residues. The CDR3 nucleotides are TGTGCCAGCAGCGAGGGGGTTGTCACCGGGGAGCTGTTTTTT. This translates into CASSEGVVTGELFF. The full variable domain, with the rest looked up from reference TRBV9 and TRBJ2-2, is DSGVTQTPKHLITATGQRVTLRCSPRSGDLSVYWYQQSLDQGLQFLIQYYNGEERAKGNILERFSAQQFPDLHSELNLSSLELGDSALYFCASSEGVVTGELFFGEGSRLTVL.

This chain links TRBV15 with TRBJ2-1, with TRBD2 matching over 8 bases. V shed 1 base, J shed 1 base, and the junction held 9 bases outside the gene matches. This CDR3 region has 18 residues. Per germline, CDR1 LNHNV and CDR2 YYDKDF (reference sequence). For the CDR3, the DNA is TGTGCCACCAGCAGAGGCTTTTCGGGGGGGAGATCCTACAATGAGCAGTTCTTC. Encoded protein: CATSRGFSGGRSYNEQFF.

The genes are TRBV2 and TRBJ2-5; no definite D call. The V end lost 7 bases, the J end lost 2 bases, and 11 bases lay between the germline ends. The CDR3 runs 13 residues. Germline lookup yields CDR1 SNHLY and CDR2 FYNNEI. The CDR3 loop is CASKSMTQETQYF. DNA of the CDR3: TGTGCCAGCAAGTCTATGACGCAAGAGACCCAGTACTTC.

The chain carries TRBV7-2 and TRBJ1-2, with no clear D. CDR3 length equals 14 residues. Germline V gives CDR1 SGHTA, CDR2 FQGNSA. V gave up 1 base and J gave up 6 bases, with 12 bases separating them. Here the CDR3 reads CASSLVSATHGYTF. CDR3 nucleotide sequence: TGTGCCAGCAGCTTAGTGTCAGCTACGCATGGCTACACCTTC.

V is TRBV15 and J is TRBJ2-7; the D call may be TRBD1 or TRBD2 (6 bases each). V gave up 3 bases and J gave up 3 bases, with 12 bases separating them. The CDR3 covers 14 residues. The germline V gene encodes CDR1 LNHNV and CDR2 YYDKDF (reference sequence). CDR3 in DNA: TGTGCCACCAGCAGGGAGGGACATTACTACGAGCAGTACTTC. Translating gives CATSREGHYYEQYF. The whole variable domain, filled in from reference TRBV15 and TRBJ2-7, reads DAMVIQNPRYQVTQFGKPVTLSCSQTLNHNVMYWYQQKSSQAPKLLFHYYDKDFNNEADTPDNFQSRRPNTSFCFLDIRSPGLGDTAMYLCATSREGHYYEQYFGPGTRLTVT.

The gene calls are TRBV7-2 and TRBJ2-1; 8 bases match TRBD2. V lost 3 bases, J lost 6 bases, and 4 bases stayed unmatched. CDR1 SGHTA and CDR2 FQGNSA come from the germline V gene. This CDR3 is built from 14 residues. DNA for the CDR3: TGTGCCAGCAGCTTTGGCGGGAGGAGCAATGAGCAGTTCTTC. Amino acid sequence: CASSFGGRSNEQFF.

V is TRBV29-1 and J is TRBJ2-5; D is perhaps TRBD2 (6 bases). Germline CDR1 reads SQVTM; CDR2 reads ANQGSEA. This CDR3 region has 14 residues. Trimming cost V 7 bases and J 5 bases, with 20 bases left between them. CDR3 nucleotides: TGCAGCGCAACGCGGGACTTAGCTCGGGAGACCCAGTACTTC. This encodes CSATRDLARETQYF.

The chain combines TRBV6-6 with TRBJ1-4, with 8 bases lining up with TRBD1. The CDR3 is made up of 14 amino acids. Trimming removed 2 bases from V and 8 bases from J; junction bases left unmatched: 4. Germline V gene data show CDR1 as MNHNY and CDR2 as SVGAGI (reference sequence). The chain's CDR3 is CASSYGQGEEKLFF. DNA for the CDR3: TGTGCCAGCAGTTACGGACAGGGTGAGGAAAAACTGTTTTTT.

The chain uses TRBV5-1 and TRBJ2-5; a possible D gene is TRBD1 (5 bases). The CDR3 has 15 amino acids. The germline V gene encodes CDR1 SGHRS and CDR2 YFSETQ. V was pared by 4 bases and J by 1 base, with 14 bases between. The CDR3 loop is CASSRLDSPQETQYF. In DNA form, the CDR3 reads TGCGCCAGCAGCAGGCTAGACAGTCCCCAAGAGACCCAGTACTTC.

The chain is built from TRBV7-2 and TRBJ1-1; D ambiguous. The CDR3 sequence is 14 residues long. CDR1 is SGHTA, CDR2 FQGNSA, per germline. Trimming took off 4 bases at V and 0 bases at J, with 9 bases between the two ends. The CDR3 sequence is CASSSGFMNTEAFF. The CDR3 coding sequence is TGTGCCAGCAGCTCGGGGTTCATGAACACTGAAGCTTTCTTT.

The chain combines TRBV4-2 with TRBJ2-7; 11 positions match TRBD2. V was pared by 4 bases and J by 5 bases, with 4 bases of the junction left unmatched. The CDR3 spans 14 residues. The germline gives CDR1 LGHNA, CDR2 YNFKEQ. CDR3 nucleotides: TGTGCCAGCAGCCCACTAGCGGGGGCGGACGAGCAGTACTTC. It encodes CASSPLAGADEQYF.

The CDR3 nucleotides are TGTGCCAGCAGTGATAGGGCTAGAGGGTTGGACACTGAAGCTTTCTTT. Amino acids: CASSDRARGLDTEAFF. The chain couples TRBV6-1 to TRBJ1-1; no clear D gene. Germline V gene sequence: CDR1 MNHNS, CDR2 SASEGT. The CDR3 has 16 amino acids. The V and J ends lost 3 bases and 3 bases respectively, with 17 bases between them.

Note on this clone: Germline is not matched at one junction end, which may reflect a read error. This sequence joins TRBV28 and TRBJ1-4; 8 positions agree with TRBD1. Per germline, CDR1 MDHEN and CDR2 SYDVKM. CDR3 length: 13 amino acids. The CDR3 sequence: CASSLDRAGSGNF. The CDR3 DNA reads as TGTGCCAGCAGTTTGGACAGGGCGGGATCGGGAAATTTT.

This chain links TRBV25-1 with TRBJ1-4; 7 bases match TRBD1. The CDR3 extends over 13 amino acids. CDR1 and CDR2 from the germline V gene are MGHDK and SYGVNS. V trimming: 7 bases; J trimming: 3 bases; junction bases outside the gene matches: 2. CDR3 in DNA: TGTGCCAGCAAGGGGGCTGCTAATGAAAAACTGTTTTTT. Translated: CASKGAANEKLFF. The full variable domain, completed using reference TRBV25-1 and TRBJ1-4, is EADIYQTPRYLVIGTGKKITLECSQTMGHDKMYWYQQDPGMELHLIHYSYGVNSTEKGDLSSESTVSRIRTEHFPLTLESARPSHTSQYLCASKGAANEKLFFGSGTQLSVL.

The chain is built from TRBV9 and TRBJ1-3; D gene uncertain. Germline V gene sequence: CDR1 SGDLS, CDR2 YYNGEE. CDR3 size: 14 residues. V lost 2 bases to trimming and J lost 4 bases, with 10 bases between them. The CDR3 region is CASSVATGGNTIYF. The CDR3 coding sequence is TGTGCCAGCAGCGTTGCAACGGGAGGAAACACCATATATTTT.

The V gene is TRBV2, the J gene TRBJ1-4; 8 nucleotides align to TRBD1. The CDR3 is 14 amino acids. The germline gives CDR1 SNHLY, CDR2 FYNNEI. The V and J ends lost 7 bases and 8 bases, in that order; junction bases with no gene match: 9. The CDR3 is CASTLGTGDEKLFF. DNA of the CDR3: TGTGCCAGCACCCTAGGGACAGGTGACGAAAAACTGTTTTTT.

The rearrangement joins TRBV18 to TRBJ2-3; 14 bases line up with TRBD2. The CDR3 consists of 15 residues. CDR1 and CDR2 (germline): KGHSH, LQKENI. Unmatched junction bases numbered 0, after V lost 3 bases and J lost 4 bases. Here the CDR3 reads CASSPTSGGADTQYF. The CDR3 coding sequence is TGTGCCAGCTCACCGACTAGCGGGGGGGCAGATACGCAGTATTTT.